This TCR beta chain was obtained from a study of naive and memory T cell subsets. Whole blood, 2.5 ml, came from adult healthy volunteers. An oligonucleotide containing a UMI was ligated to the 3' end of TCR cDNA. Reverse transcription used DNase-treated unsorted total RNA, aiming for roughly 1 to 1000 ng. Alpha and beta constant region primers primed reverse transcription for blood and skin samples. The SP2 primer and nested alpha and beta constant region primers amplified ligated cDNA in four rounds. TCRdb reprocessed the 5' RACE reads via MiXCR and lists one record per CDR3 protein. The sample comprises about 22,000 distinct CDR3 sequences, roughly 4.1% of which are singletons, and about 8.3% rests with the top ten. Study-level findings and limits: TCR transcript changes with activation or differentiation may affect this RNA method.

The germline gives CDR1 MRHNA, CDR2 SNTAGT. This CDR3 is 16 amino acids long. The J segment lost 3 bases and the V segment lost 7 bases, leaving 11 bases of the junction unmatched. This clonotype was found many times. Its antigen remains unidentified. V and J are TRBV6-4 and TRBJ2-2; 7 nucleotides agree with TRBD2. The source is a male donor in good health. The CDR3 sequence: CASITWGGSDTGELFF. The DNA of the CDR3 is TGTGCCAGCATCACCTGGGGGGGATCGGACACCGGGGAGCTGTTTTTT.